The 19 T cell receptor beta chains reported below all come from one sample, sequenced in a study of blood T cell repertoires in COVID-19. Produced via immunoSEQ multiplex PCR; TCRdb's table is partial and in-frame only. Among 240,000 or so clones listed, less than 90% were seen once. Sequencing was carried out using peripheral blood. These receptors were obtained from a man aged 55 to 70 with acute or convalescent COVID-19.

This chain joins TRBV2 and TRBJ2-7, with TRBD2 identical over 8 bases. J lost 7 bases, V lost 4 bases, and 15 bases had no gene match. The CDR3 length is 16 residues. Per the germline V gene, CDR1 is SNHLY and CDR2 is FYNNEI. The CDR3 sequence is CASSGAISGIGIEQYF. The CDR3 DNA is TGTGCCAGCAGTGGGGCCATTAGCGGGATTGGGATAGAGCAGTACTTC.

The rearrangement joins TRBV5-1 to TRBJ1-2, with D possibly TRBD1 on 5 matching bases. CDR1 and CDR2 from the germline V gene are SGHRS and YFSETQ. The length of the CDR3 is 15 residues. The V end lost 4 bases, the J end lost 3 bases, and 16 bases lay between the germline ends. The CDR3 DNA is TGCGCCAGCAGCCAACGCCCCGGGGGTGACTATGGCTACACCTTC. It specifies CASSQRPGGDYGYTF. Combining the CDR3 with reference TRBV5-1 and TRBJ1-2 gives the whole variable domain KAGVTQTPRYLIKTRGQQVTLSCSPISGHRSVSWYQQTPGQGLQFLFEYFSETQRNKGNFPGRFSGRQFSNSRSEMNVSTLELGDSALYLCASSQRPGGDYGYTFGSGTRLTVV.

This clone has just one count. The chain couples TRBV5-1 to TRBJ2-3, with 9 bases identical to TRBD1. V lost 4 bases and J lost 2; bases outside the gene matches: 5. The CDR3 is 15 amino acids. Germline V gives CDR1 SGHRS, CDR2 YFSETQ. CDR3 in DNA: TGCGCCAGCAGCCTTACAGGGGGCTACACAGATACGCAGTATTTT. It is translated as CASSLTGGYTDTQYF.

This chain links TRBV19 with TRBJ2-1; 9 bases are a match to TRBD2. This CDR3 is built from 19 residues. Trimming removed 7 bases from V and 0 bases from J; junction bases left unmatched: 16. CDR1 LNHDA and CDR2 SQIVND come from the germline V gene (reference sequence). CDR3 nucleotide sequence: TGTGCCAGTACCTCCCGAGGACTAGCGAGACCAGGCTCCTACAATGAGCAGTTCTTC. Its protein is CASTSRGLARPGSYNEQFF.

The chain uses TRBV27 and TRBJ1-3; D is unclear. V was trimmed by 8 bases and J by 0 bases, leaving 5 bases between them. In germline, CDR1 is MNHEY, CDR2 SMNVEV (reference sequence). This CDR3 region has 12 residues. In DNA form, the CDR3 reads TGTGCCAGCCGGAGCTCTGGAAACACCATATATTTT. Residues: CASRSSGNTIYF.

The chain combines TRBV27 with TRBJ2-5; D may be TRBD1 (6 bases). This CDR3 spans 14 amino acids. Germline CDR1 MNHEY, CDR2 SMNVEV (reference sequence). The V end lost 3 bases, the J end lost 5 bases, and 13 bases lay between the germline ends. The DNA for the CDR3 is TGTGCCAGCAGTTTCAGGGGTTTCGAGGAGACCCAGTACTTC. Protein: CASSFRGFEETQYF.

The chain couples TRBV5-6 to TRBJ1-3, with D hard to call. This CDR3 is built from 13 residues. Per the germline V gene, CDR1 is SGHDT and CDR2 is YYEEEE. Trimming took off 1 base at V and 1 base at J, with 3 bases between the two ends. This chain's CDR3 is CASSLQSGNTIYF. CDR3 nucleotides: TGTGCCAGCAGCTTGCAGTCTGGAAACACCATATATTTT.

V and J are TRBV18 and TRBJ2-1; 9 bases are a match to TRBD2. In germline, CDR1 is KGHSH, CDR2 LQKENI. This CDR3 spans 15 amino acids. Losses at the gene ends were 0 bases for V and 5 bases for J; bases not matched to a gene: 2. In DNA form, the CDR3 reads TGTGCCAGCTCACCACCGGCTAGCGGGGACAATGAGCAGTTCTTC. Translating it yields CASSPPASGDNEQFF.

The J gene is TRBJ1-6, the V gene TRBV7-9, with 9 nucleotides matching TRBD1. Per the germline V gene, CDR1 is SEHNR and CDR2 is FQNEAQ (reference sequence). V trimming: 5 bases; J trimming: 4 bases; junction bases outside the gene matches: 6. The CDR3 length is 16 residues. The CDR3, as DNA: TGTGCCAGCAGCACCCGGACAGGGGTTTATAATTCACCCCTCCACTTT. Translated, it gives CASSTRTGVYNSPLHF.

The genes are TRBV7-2 and TRBJ1-4; D is uncertain. The CDR3 has 15 residues. CDR1 is SGHTA and CDR2 is FQGNSA in the germline V gene. Trimming stripped 1 base from V and 4 bases from J, with 10 bases between. The CDR3 is CASSLVQDFNEKLFF. In DNA form, the CDR3 reads TGTGCCAGCAGCTTAGTCCAAGACTTTAATGAAAAACTGTTTTTT.

The chain couples TRBV5-1 to TRBJ1-2; tentatively, D is TRBD1 (5 bases). V was clipped by 0 bases and J by 7 bases, with 7 bases between them. The germline V gene encodes CDR1 SGHRS and CDR2 YFSETQ. The CDR3 loop spans 12 amino acids. The CDR3 here is CASSLDQGGYTF. In DNA, the CDR3 is TGCGCCAGCAGCTTGGACCAGGGTGGCTACACCTTC.

The J gene is TRBJ2-7, the V gene TRBV27, with D tentatively TRBD1 (6 bases). The CDR3 covers 15 residues. V was pared by 5 bases and J by 2 bases, with 16 bases between. Germline V gene lookup returns CDR1 MNHEY and CDR2 SMNVEV (reference sequence). CDR3 DNA: TGTGCCAGCAGTCCCCTCGGACAGTCAGCCTACGAGCAGTACTTC. It encodes CASSPLGQSAYEQYF.

V is TRBV11-3 and J is TRBJ2-2; unclear D gene. This CDR3 contains 11 residues. V was shortened by 7 bases and J by 7 bases, with 7 bases between the two germline ends. In germline, CDR1 is SGHNT, CDR2 YENEEA. CDR3 residues: CASTQNGELFF. In DNA, the CDR3 is TGTGCCAGCACCCAGAACGGGGAGCTGTTTTTT.

This clone has just one count. The chain joins TRBV5-1 to TRBJ2-7, with TRBD1 matching over 10 bases. Unmatched junction bases numbered 3, after V lost 3 bases and J lost 3 bases. The CDR3 runs 14 residues. The germline CDR1 and CDR2 sequences are SGHRS and YFSETQ. The DNA of the CDR3 is TGCGCCAGCAGCTACGGGGACAGGGGCTACGAGCAGTACTTC. Protein: CASSYGDRGYEQYF.

The V and J genes are TRBV4-3 and TRBJ2-7; TRBD2 matches 10 bases. The V gene end was trimmed by 1 base and the J gene end by 4 bases; junction bases not matched to a gene: 4. Per germline, CDR1 LGHNA and CDR2 YSLEER. The CDR3 has 15 amino acids. For the CDR3, the DNA is TGCGCCAGCAGCCAAGCCTCGGGACTAGCGTACGAGCAGTACTTC. It translates to CASSQASGLAYEQYF.

The chain employs TRBV7-3 and TRBJ2-2; 12 bases are a match to TRBD2. Germline CDR1 and CDR2: SGHTA and FQGTGA. After removal of 8 bases from V and 5 bases from J, the junction contained 12 bases not matched to a gene. There are 17 residues in the CDR3. The DNA of the CDR3 is TGTGCCAGCGGCACAGGACTAGCGGGAAAGGGGACCGGGGAGCTGTTTTTT. This sequence encodes CASGTGLAGKGTGELFF.

The CDR3 sequence is CAPELGVGGLAYEQYF. As DNA, the CDR3 is TGTGCCCCCGAATTGGGTGTAGGAGGACTAGCCTACGAGCAGTACTTC. The chain is built from TRBV10-3 and TRBJ2-7, with TRBD2 identical over 7 bases. There are 16 residues in the CDR3. Germline lookup yields CDR1 ENHRY and CDR2 SYGVKD. V was pared by 11 bases and J by 2 bases, with 18 bases of the junction left unmatched.

This chain connects TRBV4-3 to TRBJ2-5; 7 positions match TRBD2. This CDR3 spans 15 amino acids. Per the germline V gene, CDR1 is LGHNA and CDR2 is YSLEER. V lost 4 bases and J lost 1; bases outside the gene matches: 6. CDR3 nucleotide sequence: TGCGCCAGCAGCCCTCAACCGGGAGGCCAAGAGACCCAGTACTTC. Amino acids: CASSPQPGGQETQYF.

V usage is TRBV11-2 and J usage is TRBJ2-3; D gene ambiguous. The ends were cut back, 0 bases at V and 3 bases at J, with 7 bases in the middle. CDR1 and CDR2 from the germline V gene are SGHAT and FQNNGV. This CDR3 spans 14 amino acids. The CDR3 DNA reads as TGTGCCAGCAGCTTAGATTTCTATACAGATACGCAGTATTTT. Translation gives CASSLDFYTDTQYF.